The entry that follows covers one T cell receptor (beta chain) sequence. Its specificity is unknown. The data originate from a study of T-cell memory formation after mild COVID-19. The study, taken as a whole, reports: Day 37-peaking second-wave clones had unconfirmed SARS-CoV-2 specificity.

TCRdb reprocessed the 5' RACE reads via MiXCR and lists one record per CDR3 protein. The sample lists about 340,000 distinct CDR3 sequences; around a sixth were seen once. V trimming: 5 bases; J trimming: 5 bases; junction bases outside the gene matches: 5. Germline loops: CDR1 MGHRA, CDR2 YSYEKL. The CDR3 is made up of 14 amino acids. Sequenced material: PBMCs or a T cell subset sorted from them (not recorded which). J is TRBJ2-2 and V is TRBV4-1; 7 bases agree with TRBD1. The TCR comes from a man aged 18 to 29 who had mild COVID-19 (a few samples of this study predate the infection). Cell type and time point are not known. The CDR3 nucleotides read TGCGCCAGCAGCGAGACAGGGTTAACCGGGGAGCTGTTTTTT. This encodes CASSETGLTGELFF.